The 16 T cell receptor beta chains below come from one sample, sequenced in a study of T cell clonality in common variable immunodeficiency. Antigens for these TCRs are unknown. Clones were read by immunoSEQ multiplex PCR, and TCRdb kept only the in-frame ones, dropping some. Altogether 20,000 to 30,000 clones were found in the sample, and no singletons occur. General study results and limits: Fewer deletions and N-nucleotide insertions were reportedly seen in common variable immunodeficiency TCR beta sequences.

Source material: peripheral blood mononuclear cells. Receptors originate from a human donor with common variable immunodeficiency.

The part of the CDR3 DNA that was read is TGTGCCAGTAGGACTAGGGCTATGGGAGTGAATGAG. As protein: CASRTRAMGVNE. The entire CDR3 protein is CASRTRAMGVNEQFF. The chain is built from TRBV19 and TRBJ2-1, with D perhaps matching TRBD2 (6 bases). Read sequence stops 3 residues before the CDR3 end, and the germline J gene provides the missing end. The CDR3 covers 15 residues. Between the trimmed V and J ends, which lost 6 bases and 7 bases, there was a span of 19 bases. The V gene's germline CDR1 is LNHDA and CDR2 SQIVND (reference sequence).

This clone was counted ten times or more. The junction and the germline gene differ at one end; a read error may be behind it. The read finishes 3 residues shy of the CDR3 end, and the germline J gene is used to complete it. This chain links TRBV7-7 with TRBJ2-7; TRBD2 aligns across 8 bases. The CDR3 totals 15 residues. Germline values: CDR1 SSHAT, CDR2 FNYEAQ (reference sequence). CDR3 DNA, as far as it was read: TGTGCTAGCAGCTTAACTGGGGTAGCGGGGTCCGAG. It yields the protein CASSLTGVAGSE. The entire CDR3 sequence reads CASSLTGVAGSEQYF.

There are a few counts of this clone. The CDR3 end falls 3 residues outside the read, so it is completed with the germline J gene. V gene TRBV19 combines with J gene TRBJ1-2; D is possibly TRBD1 (5 bases). The CDR3 runs to 13 residues. The V gene lost 7 bases and the J gene lost 3 bases, with 12 bases spanning the gap. Looked up from germline, CDR1 is LNHDA and CDR2 is SQIVND (reference sequence). Partial CDR3 DNA: TGTGCCAGTACAGCCCGGGGGGACTATGGC. This codes for CASTARGDYG. In full, the CDR3 is CASTARGDYGYTF. The complete variable domain, with remaining parts taken from reference TRBV19 and TRBJ1-2, reads DGGITQSPKYLFRKEGQNVTLSCEQNLNHDAMYWYRQDPGQGLRLIYYSQIVNDFQKGDIAEGYSVSREKKESFPLTVTSAQKNPTAFYLCASTARGDYGYTFGSGTRLTVV.

As to this clone: Read data end 3 residues before the CDR3 end; the end is taken from the germline J gene. The V gene is TRBV10-2, the J gene TRBJ1-1; D is possibly TRBD1 (5 bases). Deletions cut 0 bases from V and 1 base from J, with 6 bases between. CDR1 and CDR2 from the germline V gene are WSHSY and SAAADI. This CDR3 has 14 residues. The CDR3 protein is CASSESGGNTEAFF. The sequenced part of the CDR3 DNA is TGCGCCAGCAGTGAGTCGGGGGGGAACACTGAA.

As to this clone: The read terminates 3 residues before the CDR3 end, so the remaining end is supplied by the germline J gene. The V call is TRBV30, the J call TRBJ1-1; no definite D call. The germline V gene has CDR1 GTSNPN and CDR2 SVGIG (reference sequence). Trimming cost V 4 bases and J 4 bases, with 19 bases left between them. The CDR3 is made up of 15 amino acids. The CDR3 DNA, read in part, is TGTGCCTGGAACCCGGGAGATGCGGGAGTCACTGAA. Its protein is CAWNPGDAGVTE. The CDR3 in full is CAWNPGDAGVTEAFF.

This clone was recorded many times. The read gets to within 3 residues of the CDR3 end, and the germline J gene fills in the rest. The chain links TRBV10-3 to TRBJ1-5; tentative D call: TRBD1 (5 bases). This CDR3 has 18 residues. Looked up from germline, CDR1 is ENHRY and CDR2 is SYGVKD. V lost 3 bases, J lost 2 bases, and 20 bases lay in between. CDR3 sequence reads: CAISDPAIGVFGNQPQHF. The CDR3 DNA, read in part, is TGTGCCATCAGTGATCCGGCCATAGGGGTCTTCGGCAATCAGCCC.

This clone came up many times. The read terminates 3 residues before the CDR3 end, so the remaining end is supplied by the germline J gene. This rearrangement joins TRBV19 to TRBJ1-5, with D perhaps TRBD1 (6 bases). Trimming removed 7 bases at V and 8 bases at J, with 15 bases between. This CDR3 contains 13 residues. Germline values: CDR1 LNHDA, CDR2 SQIVND (reference sequence). CDR3 DNA, as far as it was read: TGTGCCAGTACCCCGGACAGCGTTGAGCCC. It codes for CASTPDSVEP. The CDR3 in full is CASTPDSVEPQHF. Filled out from reference TRBV19 and TRBJ1-5, the complete variable domain reads DGGITQSPKYLFRKEGQNVTLSCEQNLNHDAMYWYRQDPGQGLRLIYYSQIVNDFQKGDIAEGYSVSREKKESFPLTVTSAQKNPTAFYLCASTPDSVEPQHFGDGTRLSIL.

This clone was recorded many times. The DNA ends 3 residues before the CDR3 does, and the rest of the CDR3 is filled in from the germline J gene. The chain has TRBV18 and TRBJ1-1; the D is unclear. Germline V gene data show CDR1 as KGHSH and CDR2 as LQKENI. The CDR3 spans 12 residues. The CDR3 loop reads CASSPTRLEAFF. The CDR3 DNA, read in part, is TGTGCCAGCTCACCAACGCGGTTGGAA.

This clone appeared many times. The read stops 3 residues short of the end of the CDR3; the missing end is completed from the germline J gene. V and J are TRBV28 and TRBJ1-5; 10 bases fit TRBD1. Per germline, CDR1 MDHEN and CDR2 SYDVKM. This CDR3 spans 14 amino acids. V trimming: 5 bases; J trimming: 7 bases; junction bases outside the gene matches: 5. CDR3 amino acids: CASSPGTGVQPQHF. CDR3 DNA (partial): TGTGCCAGCAGTCCCGGGACAGGGGTCCAGCCC.

This clone was counted many times. The sequence runs out 3 residues before the end of the CDR3; the remainder is reconstructed from the germline J gene. The rearrangement uses TRBV18 and TRBJ2-1, with 8 bases fitting TRBD1. The germline CDR1 and CDR2 sequences are KGHSH and LQKENI. The length of the CDR3 is 14 residues. V shed 5 bases, J shed 8 bases, and the junction held 8 bases outside the gene matches. CDR3 DNA, as far as it was read: TGTGCCAGCTCATCCCAGACAGGGGAGGATGAG. The encoded protein is CASSSQTGEDE. The entire CDR3 is CASSSQTGEDEQFF.

This clone was found a few times. The observed sequence ends 3 residues before the CDR3 terminus, with the missing tail filled in from the germline J gene. The chain has TRBV5-1 and TRBJ2-3; D remains unclear. Germline CDR1 SGHRS, CDR2 YFSETQ. V was trimmed by 3 bases and J by 4 bases, leaving 12 bases between them. The CDR3 runs to 14 residues. CDR3 DNA, as far as it was read: TGCGCCAGCAGCTCCAACGGCGGCGCAGATACG. Protein sequence: CASSSNGGADT. From start to end, the CDR3 is CASSSNGGADTQYF.

This clone appeared a few times. The read halts 3 residues ahead of the CDR3 end, with the missing end drawn from the germline J gene. V is TRBV7-9 and J is TRBJ1-1; 9 bases align to TRBD1. Germline-derived CDR1 and CDR2 are SEHNR and FQNEAQ (reference sequence). The CDR3 consists of 15 residues. Unmatched junction bases numbered 9, after V lost 6 bases and J lost 4 bases. The CDR3 sequence: CASSLGQGWGTEAFF. The covered CDR3 bases are TGTGCCAGCAGTCTGGGACAGGGATGGGGCACTGAA.

This clone was seen many times. Read coverage stops 3 residues before the CDR3 terminus; the germline J gene supplies the remainder. The chain carries TRBV5-1 and TRBJ2-3; TRBD2 agrees at 7 bases. The germline V gene encodes CDR1 SGHRS and CDR2 YFSETQ. There are 14 residues in the CDR3. V lost 3 bases and J lost 5; bases outside the gene matches: 6. CDR3 DNA, as far as it was read: TGCGCCAGCAGCTATGAAGCGGGGAAAGATACG. Translation: CASSYEAGKDT. The CDR3 as a whole reads CASSYEAGKDTQYF.

This clone was picked up many times. CDR3 DNA (partial): TGTGCCAGCAGCGTATTAAGAAGCAGCACAGATACG. It codes for CASSVLRSSTDT. In full, the CDR3 is CASSVLRSSTDTQYF. J is TRBJ2-3 and V is TRBV2; D is uncertain. The read terminates 3 residues ahead of where the CDR3 ends, so the germline J gene completes it. This CDR3 contains 15 residues. The germline V gene has CDR1 SNHLY and CDR2 FYNNEI. V was shortened by 6 bases and J by 0 bases, with 13 bases between the two germline ends. The full variable domain, rest sourced from reference TRBV2 and TRBJ2-3, is EPEVTQTPSHQVTQMGQEVILRCVPISNHLYFYWYRQILGQKVEFLVSFYNNEISEKSEIFDDQFSVERPDGSNFTLKIRSTKLEDSAMYFCASSVLRSSTDTQYFGPGTRLTVL.

This clone was detected a few times. The read is 3 residues too short to cover the CDR3 end, so that end is filled in from the germline J gene. V is TRBV7-2 and J is TRBJ1-5; D is unclear. This CDR3 has 14 amino acids. V lost 1 base and J lost 1, with 5 bases in between. The germline V gene encodes CDR1 SGHTA and CDR2 FQGNSA. CDR3 DNA, as far as it was read: TGTGCCAGCAGCTTAGACTTAAGCAATCAGCCC. It encodes CASSLDLSNQP. The full CDR3 protein is CASSLDLSNQPQHF.

A word on this clone: The observed sequence ends 3 residues before the CDR3 terminus, with the missing tail filled in from the germline J gene. The chain joins TRBV19 to TRBJ1-5; the D is unclear. This CDR3 has 13 amino acids. The ends were cut back, 5 bases at V and 7 bases at J, with 12 bases in the middle. The germline gives CDR1 LNHDA, CDR2 SQIVND (reference sequence). The CDR3 loop reads CASSEGNGQPQHF. The CDR3 DNA, read in part, is TGTGCCAGTAGTGAGGGTAACGGACAGCCC.